This T cell receptor beta chain comes out of a study of Graves' ophthalmopathy and Graves' hyperthyroidism. Amplification of the TCR beta CDR3 regions used RNA transcripts (as template). Second-round multiplex PCR followed a first-round RT-PCR using HTBI primers. TCRdb itself ran the multiplex PCR reads through MiXCR, one entry per CDR3 protein. The table includes 350,000 to 400,000 distinct CDR3 sequences, around 20% detected once. The V end was cut by 4 bases, the J end by 5 bases, with 24 bases between. There are 17 residues in the CDR3. CDR1 is SGHAT and CDR2 is FQNNGV in the germline V gene. Uncontrolled infections, pregnancy, lactation or other autoimmune diseases led to patient exclusion.

The sequence derives from a woman aged 18-29 years with Graves' ophthalmopathy. The sample comprised peripheral blood. The chain combines TRBV11-2 with TRBJ2-7; no definite D call. CDR3 bases: TGTGCCAGCAGCTCCCCCGGGTCAGACCCTTCGTTGGACGAGCAGTACTTC. Its protein product is CASSSPGSDPSLDEQYF.